This T cell receptor beta chain is drawn from a study of blood T cell repertoires in COVID-19 (dated by TCRdb to 2018 to 2021). The study in broad terms: Collaborator samples came from the United States, Italy and Spain and covered acute and convalescent phases of COVID-19. The material from the prospective study consisted of cDNA or gDNA derived from T cells, B-cell-depleted T cells, or PBMCs. Subjects who had been exposed to COVID-19, were actively infected with it, or had recovered from it provided the deeply sampled blood TCRbeta repertoires that made up the dataset. The repertoires were released in a freely available public database meant as a resource for research on the immune response to SARS-CoV-2. Samples were obtained from the ongoing ImmuneRACE study (first 160 participants) and from some 1,200 subjects provided by 6 global collaborators. Nearly every sample came with metadata listing a de-identified subject ID, COVID-19 status, age in years and sex. Where available, HLA class I and class II types were obtained from metadata supplied by the sample provider rather than from assay-based typing.

About this clone: No antigen is known for it. Per-base quality was not reported, and no clone a single base away is much larger than it.

The study at large found these results: Clinical and demographic metadata were provided uncurated, with the amount varying by source and participant.

The immunoSEQ Assay, a bias-controlled multiplex PCR, was used to amplify TCRbeta CDR3 regions from genomic DNA. Concerning the study's data processing: Nucleated cell counts per sample were estimated from amplification of reference gene primers within the assay. Sequence reads were collapsed and filtered to measure the absolute abundance of every unique TCRbeta CDR3 rearrangement. Productive Simpson clonality was computed per sample as the square root of Simpson's diversity index over productive rearrangements. The table was pulled from immuneACCESS by TCRdb, which kept in-frame rearrangements only. Such tables lose some clones; where checked, under half of the loss comes from unresolved V genes, and the rest has no known cause. V and J calls plus clone size are reproduced from that table; the DNA served to infer D and trimming. The sample has approximately 470,000 clones on record, about nine tenths of them singletons. The ten biggest clones cover around 0.7% of the sample.

The CDR3 spans 16 residues, from the cysteine through the phenylalanine. This entry keeps only the CDR3 DNA: 48 bases, framed from base 1. From a lookup of the germline V gene, CDR1 and CDR2 are SGHTA and FQGNSA. The germline V end is reduced by 6 bases and the J end by 5 bases; junction bases left unmatched: 8. Participants in the prospective study were enrolled through a virtual design, were aged roughly 18 to 90 years, and lived in fewer than 30 United States geographic areas. Cohort assignment in the prospective study relied on participant-reported clinical history from a screening survey and a study questionnaire. For ImmuneRACE Cohort 3, a participant was defined as recovered based on two consecutive negative NP/OP PCR tests, clearance by a healthcare professional, or resolution of symptoms. In the prospective study, mobile phlebotomists collected whole blood, serum and a nasopharyngeal or oropharyngeal swab from each participant. Prospective study participants could optionally give additional blood draws and questionnaires over a roughly two-month period. Before DNA extraction, blood samples from the prospective study were shipped at room temperature or frozen.

The sample taken for sequencing was PBMCs or T cells enriched from blood (not recorded which). The TCR sequence derives from a woman aged 18-30 years who had recovered from COVID-19. The V and J genes are TRBV7-2 and TRBJ1-4; 11 bases in the middle match TRBD1. At the DNA level, the sequence is TGTGCCAGCAGATACGGGACAGGGGGATTAAATGAAAAACTGTTTTTT. Translated, it gives CASRYGTGGLNEKLFF.